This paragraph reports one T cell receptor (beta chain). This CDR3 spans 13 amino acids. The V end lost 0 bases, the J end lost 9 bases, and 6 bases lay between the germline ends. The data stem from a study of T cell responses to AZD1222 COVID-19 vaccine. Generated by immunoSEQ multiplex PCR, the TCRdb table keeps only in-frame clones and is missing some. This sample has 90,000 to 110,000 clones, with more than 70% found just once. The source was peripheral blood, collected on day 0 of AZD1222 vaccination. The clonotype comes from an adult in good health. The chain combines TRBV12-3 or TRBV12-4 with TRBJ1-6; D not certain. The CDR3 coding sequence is TGTGCCAGCAGTTTAGCAGCGGGTTCACCCCTCCACTTT. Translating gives CASSLAAGSPLHF.